The T cell receptor beta chain described here comes from a study of T cells in Graves' hyperthyroidism and ophthalmopathy. Deletions cut 5 bases from V and 4 bases from J, with 14 bases between. Per the germline V gene, CDR1 is LGHDT and CDR2 is YNNKEL (reference sequence). The CDR3 covers 14 residues. Amplification of TCR beta CDR3 regions used RNA as the template. The HTBI primer set served for first-round RT-PCR of the TCR CDR3. One entry per CDR3 protein results from TCRdb running MiXCR on the multiplex PCR reads. Of under 300,000 distinct CDR3 sequences in the sample, less than 30% are singletons; the top ten hold 25% to 30%.

Sample: blood. The chain carries TRBV3-1 and TRBJ1-1; D is undetermined. The clonotype comes from a man between 35 and 55 years old with Graves' hyperthyroidism that later progressed to Graves' ophthalmopathy. The CDR3 sequence: CASSSAAVGTEAFF. The CDR3 bases are TGTGCCAGCAGCTCTGCGGCGGTTGGCACTGAAGCTTTCTTT.